The 11 T cell receptor beta chains below all came from one sample that was sequenced in a study of CD8+CD57+ T cells in acquired aplastic anemia. Profiling that covered TCR beta VDJ and CDR3 relied on genomic DNA as its template. TCRdb re-derived calls from the reads in MiXCR, one entry per CDR3 protein. The sample shows under 200,000 distinct CDR3 sequences, around 66% of them seen only once. The sequencing sample was made of sorted CD4+, CD8+, or CD8+CD57+ T cells (not recorded which) from PBMCs. The source of these receptors is a human donor with severe aplastic anemia or a healthy control (not recorded which).

Many counts were recorded for this clonotype. The chain uses TRBV29-1 and TRBJ2-2; no clear D gene. The CDR3 sequence is 13 residues long. CDR1 and CDR2 (germline): SQVTM, ANQGSEA. V was pared by 3 bases and J by 2 bases, with 7 bases between. CDR3 region: CSVDRLNTGELFF. The CDR3 region has the DNA TGCAGCGTTGATAGGCTAAACACCGGGGAGCTGTTTTTT.

The V call is TRBV12-3 or TRBV12-4, the J call TRBJ2-7, with no clear D. Trimming took 5 bases from V and 7 from J, leaving 9 bases between them. There are 11 residues in the CDR3. The chain's CDR3 is CASSLLWEQYF. The CDR3 DNA sequence: TGTGCCAGCAGTCTCCTCTGGGAGCAGTACTTC.

This rearrangement joins TRBV7-9 to TRBJ2-7, with D unresolved. CDR3 size: 15 residues. Germline loops: CDR1 SEHNR, CDR2 FQNEAQ (reference sequence). The V end lost 5 bases, the J end lost 2 bases, and 16 bases lay between the germline ends. CDR3 loop: CASSGVLGFPYEQYF. For the CDR3, the DNA is TGTGCCAGCAGCGGCGTATTGGGTTTCCCCTACGAGCAGTACTTC.

The rearrangement links TRBV20-1 to TRBJ2-1; the D call may be TRBD1 or TRBD2 (5 bases each). The CDR3 is 14 amino acids. Trimming pared 3 bases from V and 4 bases from J, leaving 13 bases between. Germline V gene lookup returns CDR1 DFQATT and CDR2 SNEGSKA (reference sequence). CDR3 sequence (DNA): TGCAGTGCTAGCGATGGGGGACCATACAATGAGCAGTTCTTC. Protein: CSASDGGPYNEQFF.

The chain combines TRBV12-3 or TRBV12-4 with TRBJ2-7; D not certain. V gave up 2 bases and J gave up 3 bases, with 5 bases separating them. This CDR3 comprises 12 residues. The CDR3 DNA reads TGTGCCAGCAGTTTAAACGTCTACGAGCAGTACTTC. It is translated as CASSLNVYEQYF.

This chain joins TRBV24-1 and TRBJ1-5; D call uncertain. This CDR3 has 11 residues. The germline gives CDR1 KGHDR, CDR2 SFDVKD. V gave up 12 bases and J gave up 5 bases, with 10 bases separating them. The CDR3 DNA follows: TGTGCCGCGGGGATTGATCAGCCCCAGCATTTT. The encoded protein is CAAGIDQPQHF.

This rearrangement joins TRBV20-1 to TRBJ2-5, with D maybe TRBD2 (5 bases). The ends were cut back, 6 bases at V and 9 bases at J, with 17 bases in the middle. CDR1 and CDR2 (germline): DFQATT, SNEGSKA (reference sequence). This CDR3 has 12 residues. CDR3 loop: CSAADQLEAQYF. CDR3 nucleotides: TGCAGTGCGGCGGACCAGCTGGAGGCCCAGTACTTC.

The chain combines TRBV9 with TRBJ2-3; 10 bases map to TRBD2. Germline V gene data show CDR1 as SGDLS and CDR2 as YYNGEE. V gave up 4 bases and J gave up 2 bases; unmatched junction bases: 4. The CDR3 extends over 15 amino acids. CDR3 DNA sequence: TGTGCCAGCAGCATTAGCGGGGGGCCCACAGATACGCAGTATTTT. Protein sequence: CASSISGGPTDTQYF.

CDR3 DNA sequence: TGTGCCATCAGTCCAGCGGGAGGGCCTTACGAGCAGTACTTC. Protein sequence: CAISPAGGPYEQYF. This chain connects TRBV10-3 to TRBJ2-5; 10 positions agree with TRBD2. TRBJ2-7 matches the DNA end more closely, so the J call is doubtful. Germline CDR1 ENHRY, CDR2 SYGVKD. The CDR3 contains 14 residues.

This clonotype was counted ten times or more. The rearrangement joins TRBV7-9 to TRBJ1-2, with a tentative D call TRBD1 (5 bases). Germline V gene lookup returns CDR1 SEHNR and CDR2 FQNEAQ (reference sequence). This CDR3 is 15 amino acids long. The V and J ends lost 5 bases and 4 bases respectively, with 17 bases between them. The CDR3 DNA reads as TGTGCCAGCAGCCATGAGCCGGGACGGTCCTATGGCTACACCTTC. It is translated as CASSHEPGRSYGYTF.

This clonotype was counted many times. The genes are TRBV9 and TRBJ2-7; D uncertain. CDR1 is SGDLS, CDR2 YYNGEE, per germline. Trimming shortened V by 1 base and J by 0 bases, and 5 bases separated the two germline ends. There are 13 residues in the CDR3. CDR3 coding DNA: TGTGCCAGCAGCGTAACCCCCTCCTACGAGCAGTACTTC. Its translation: CASSVTPSYEQYF.